Given below is one T cell receptor (beta chain) in context. The antigen remains unidentified. These data are taken from a study of metastatic and nonmetastatic thyroid tumors. Study-wide context: Thyroid patients, malignant and benign, had repertoires compared across blood and tumor or nodule tissue. General study findings and limits: Versus benign nodules, malignant thyroid tumors reportedly had significantly higher TCR beta diversity, in blood and tumor.

In the authors' methods: For papillary thyroid cancer, a distant-metastasis classifier was constructed from CDR3 differences observed across clinicopathological groups. With MiXCR, TCRdb called clones anew from the PCR reads. These V and J calls rely on TCRdb rather than the paper's analysis. The table lists about 7,000 clones, roughly two fifths of them singletons, with 23% in the top ten. With V trimmed by 1 base and J by 2 bases, 3 bases remained unmatched. The CDR3 length is 15 residues. Prior to thyroid surgery, none of the patients had received any treatment. V and J are TRBV12-3 or TRBV12-4 and TRBJ2-3, with 7 positions matching TRBD2. This receptor was identified in a female donor with papillary thyroid cancer or a benign thyroid nodule (not recorded which). Some clones in this sample may be carry-over from other donors' samples. Sample: tumor tissue. CDR3 coding DNA: TGTGCCAGCAGTTTAGGAGCGGGACCCACAGATACGCAGTATTTT. Amino acids: CASSLGAGPTDTQYF.